This TCR beta chain was observed in a study of shared clonotypes between healthy human individuals (dated by TCRdb to 2018 to 2020). Describing the broader study: The cohort comprised a couple of women and three men aged 18 to 49 years. Per donor, three plates each were used for CD4 naive and CD4 memory, two for CD8 naive, and one for CD8 memory. Blood TCR repertoires of four to six healthy adults were deeply sequenced to estimate repertoire size and the extent of clonotype sharing between individuals. To increase sequencing depth and limit assay-specific biases, TCR repertoire library preparation and sequencing were carried out by different laboratories using diverse techniques. Per donor, leukapheresis produced somewhere between about 0.94 and 9.5 billion PBMCs. Overall results and qualifications from the work: Higher generation probabilities were observed for clonotypes shared by all four sorted-subset donors than for non-shared clonotypes. Pairwise subsampling indicated that sequencing depth was expected to affect the degree of clonotype sharing among donors. Because the study included only a small number of donors, the genetic and exposure-history diversity represented was limited. Sampling was limited to blood, and TCR repertoires in tissue likely differ from TCR repertoires in blood. Incomplete sequencing was indicated by rarefaction of sorted-subset datasets, despite the large sequencing depth. Larger estimated clonotype richness was generally found for naive subsets than for memory subsets. Approximately 5% of naive CD4, around 4% of naive CD8, roughly 2.4% of memory CD4, and less than 0.45% of memory CD8 clonotypes were shared across several donors.

Based on the germline V gene (reference sequence), the CDR1 and CDR2 sequences are SGHNT and YYREEE. The CDR3 spans 13 residues, from the cysteine through the phenylalanine. The kept DNA is CDR3 alone, 39 bases in frame from the first base. At the junction V is shortened by 1 base and J by 10 bases, with 12 bases in between. Note on this clone: Its antigen is unknown. The sample holds no much larger clone one base away, and base qualities are not on file.

Using the deep immunoSEQ assay, TCR CDR3 regions were amplified from genomic DNA by multiplex PCR. For each cell subset, the extracted genomic DNA was distributed evenly across all wells of several immunoSEQ 96-well plates, and each plate served as one replicate. For sorted subsets, roughly 200 ng genomic DNA, equal to approximately 30,000 T cell genomes, was loaded into each replicate PCR. The purified libraries were quantified using a Qubit 3.0 fluorometer, sized with a Bioanalyzer 2100, and then quantified again using the KAPA Library Quantification kit. Every immunoSEQ 96-well plate was sequenced on a separate single-read 150-cycle Illumina NextSeq 550 flow cell. As for how the authors treated the data: Because the immunoSEQ output held only junctional sequences and lacked quality scores, the filtering could not match the filtering applied to full-length reads. To assign V/J genes and CDR3, sequences were annotated using PyIR, a Python wrapper for IgBLAST v1.9, with IMGT germline references. Reads with weak V/J assignments (E-value above 1e-6), missing CDR3, stop codons, out-of-frame junctions, or ambiguous translated residues were removed. V3J clonotypes were defined as sequences sharing the same inferred V gene, J gene, and CDR3 amino acid sequence. Percentage overlap between repertoires was computed as shared unique clonotypes divided by the size of the smaller repertoire. RTK rarefaction, the Chao1 estimator, and Recon v2.1 estimates of unobserved clonotypes were used to assess repertoire richness. Generation probabilities for all TCRbeta clonotypes obtained by the gDNA method from a handful of donors were computed using OLGA. TCRdb holds this immuneACCESS table with in-frame rearrangements only. Some clones are missing; in checked studies, unresolved V genes explain under half, and the rest has no known cause. Clonal size and the V and J genes are those of that table, whereas D and trimming came from the DNA. The sample data list about 2 million clones, and about 95% of these were observed just once. Approximately 1% of the sample is taken by the ten largest.

CD8 naive samples consisted of CD45RO-negative cells that were positively selected for CCR7, yielding a CD45RA+CCR7+ population without TemRA cells. The donors were healthy, HIV-negative adults who had no recently reported acute infections or vaccinations. All donors were Caucasian adults living in Nashville, Tennessee, USA. Blood was collected by leukapheresis, and PBMCs were isolated by Ficoll-Histopaque density gradient centrifugation and then cryopreserved in liquid nitrogen vapor phase. Analytical flow cytometry was used to check the purity and quantity of every magnetically sorted T cell population. Each sorted fraction had its genomic DNA isolated and then quantified by UV absorbance on a Nanodrop 2000c.

The sequence derives from a man between 18 and 29 years old in good health. Sequenced material: naive CD8+ T cells sorted from blood. The sample's cell subset or site, from its label and the paper: CD45RA+CCR7+. This chain joins TRBV5-4 to TRBJ2-1; confidence is insufficient to name the D gene. The CDR3 sequence is CASSLFGGLEQFF. The DNA sequence reads TGTGCCAGCAGCTTGTTCGGTGGGCTAGAGCAGTTCTTC.